These 29 T cell receptor beta chains were sequenced from one sample in a study of OX40 agonist ivuxolimab in advanced cancers. Assay: immunoSEQ multiplex PCR; the TCRdb copy retains only in-frame clones and omits some. The sample consists of about 79,000 clones, 90% of them appearing once. This specimen was CD4+ or CD8+ T cells sorted from blood, taken in a trial of the OX40 agonist ivuxolimab. The source of these receptors is an adult with an advanced solid tumor such as melanoma, head and neck, liver or kidney cancer.

V usage is TRBV6-5 and J usage is TRBJ1-5; no definite D call. The germline V gene encodes CDR1 MNHEY and CDR2 SVGAGI. Trimming removed 6 bases from V and 5 bases from J, with 11 bases in between. This CDR3 is built from 13 residues. In DNA, the CDR3 is TGTGCCAGCAGCGGAGAGGTAGATCAGCCCCAGCATTTT. It is translated as CASSGEVDQPQHF.

The chain's CDR3 is CASIQTGAYGYTF. For the CDR3, the DNA is TGTGCCAGCATCCAGACAGGGGCCTATGGCTACACCTTC. The chain recombines TRBV6-5 with TRBJ1-2, with TRBD1 matching over 8 bases. V was pared by 7 bases and J by 4 bases, with 5 bases of the junction left unmatched. Germline loops: CDR1 MNHEY, CDR2 SVGAGI. This CDR3 is built from 13 residues.

This chain links TRBV6-5 with TRBJ1-2; 7 bases line up with TRBD1. CDR1 is MNHEY, CDR2 SVGAGI, per germline. This CDR3 comprises 14 residues. V shed 5 bases, J shed 4 bases, and the junction held 7 bases outside the gene matches. The CDR3 is CASSPRQGGYGYTF. In nucleotides, the CDR3 is TGTGCCAGCAGTCCCCGACAGGGCGGCTATGGCTACACCTTC.

The gene calls are TRBV2 and TRBJ1-5, with D possibly matching TRBD1 (5 bases). The V gene's germline CDR1 is SNHLY and CDR2 FYNNEI. V was shortened by 5 bases and J by 3 bases, with 11 bases between the two germline ends. The CDR3 is 14 amino acids. CDR3 nucleotides: TGTGCCAGCAGTCGCGACAGTCCCAATCAGCCCCAGCATTTT. Translating it yields CASSRDSPNQPQHF.

This chain links TRBV6-1 with TRBJ1-1; 9 nucleotides line up with TRBD1. The CDR3 runs to 14 residues. Looked up from germline, CDR1 is MNHNS and CDR2 is SASEGT. J was trimmed by 5 bases and V by 5 bases; bases with no gene match: 6. CDR3 amino acids: CASSLQGAGTEAFF. CDR3 DNA sequence: TGTGCCAGCAGTCTACAGGGGGCCGGGACTGAAGCTTTCTTT.

This clone was counted a single time. The J gene is TRBJ1-1, the V gene TRBV10-2, with D maybe TRBD1 (5 bases). Germline V gene lookup returns CDR1 WSHSY and CDR2 SAAADI. Trimming took off 7 bases at V and 4 bases at J, with 13 bases between the two ends. The CDR3 is 13 residues long. The CDR3 region has the DNA TGCGCCAGCACCCCGGGGCCCTCCACTGAAGCTTTCTTT. Protein sequence: CASTPGPSTEAFF.

The chain joins TRBV21-1 to TRBJ2-7; TRBD2 is taken as the D call from the table, unchecked against the DNA. TRBV21-1 constitutes a pseudogene. CDR3 length: 17 amino acids. CDR3 sequence: CASSKAHAGALIYEQYV. CDR3 in DNA: TGTGCCAGCAGCAAAGCGCACGCGGGCGCCCTAATCTACGAGCAGTACGTC.

This chain's CDR3 is CASSLEGQPYGYTF. The CDR3 bases are TGTGCCAGCAGTTTGGAAGGACAGCCCTATGGCTACACCTTC. This chain uses TRBV28 with TRBJ1-2, with a weak D call TRBD1 (6 bases). This CDR3 has 14 amino acids. The V end lost 3 bases, the J end lost 4 bases, and 12 bases lay between the germline ends. Per the germline V gene, CDR1 is MDHEN and CDR2 is SYDVKM.

The rearrangement links TRBV7-2 to TRBJ2-2, with D perhaps matching TRBD1 (5 bases). The CDR3 loop spans 14 amino acids. Germline CDR1 is SGHTA and CDR2 is FQGNSA. V was trimmed by 5 bases and J by 5 bases, leaving 12 bases between them. The DNA of the CDR3 is TGTGCCAGCAGCCCGAGACAGAGAACCGGGGAGCTGTTTTTT. This codes for CASSPRQRTGELFF.

The chain joins TRBV28 to TRBJ1-4; D call uncertain. Germline-derived CDR1 and CDR2 are MDHEN and SYDVKM. The length of the CDR3 is 15 residues. V was trimmed by 1 base and J by 4 bases, leaving 10 bases between them. The CDR3 sequence is CASSLSGSYNEKLFF. The CDR3 region has the DNA TGTGCCAGCAGTTTATCTGGCAGTTATAATGAAAAACTGTTTTTT.

This chain joins TRBV12-5 and TRBJ2-3, with 11 positions matching TRBD2. Germline CDR1 and CDR2: LGHNT and FRNRAP. With 6 bases clipped from V and 1 base from J, the junction kept 12 bases outside the gene matches. This CDR3 is built from 18 residues. The CDR3 nucleotides read TGTGCTAGTGGGGCCCCTAGCGGGGGGCCTTCTCGCACAGATACGCAGTATTTT. As protein: CASGAPSGGPSRTDTQYF.

This rearrangement joins TRBV19 to TRBJ1-4; D is perhaps TRBD1 (5 bases). CDR1 is LNHDA, CDR2 SQIVND, per germline (reference sequence). The V end was cut by 2 bases, the J end by 14 bases, with 15 bases between. The CDR3 spans 13 residues. For the CDR3, the DNA is TGTGCCAGTAGTATAATTGGGGACTTACAGCTGTTTTTT. Amino acids: CASSIIGDLQLFF.

This chain links TRBV6-5 with TRBJ1-4; D uncertain. Germline values: CDR1 MNHEY, CDR2 SVGAGI. The germline V and J ends were trimmed by 5 bases and 8 bases, with 12 bases remaining between them. This CDR3 contains 13 residues. The CDR3 DNA follows: TGTGCCAGCAGTAAGGAAGTAAAGGAAAAACTGTTTTTT. Translating gives CASSKEVKEKLFF.

The chain recombines TRBV6-5 with TRBJ1-2; D is uncertain. Trimming pared 2 bases from V and 4 bases from J, leaving 11 bases between. Germline V gives CDR1 MNHEY, CDR2 SVGAGI. The CDR3 runs 14 residues. The CDR3 protein is CASSYGRQVYGYTF. The CDR3 DNA is TGTGCCAGCAGTTACGGAAGGCAGGTCTATGGCTACACCTTC.

The V call is TRBV5-1, the J call TRBJ1-1, with unresolved D. CDR3 length: 14 residues. Trimming cost V 7 bases and J 0 bases, with 13 bases left between them. Germline CDR1 reads SGHRS; CDR2 reads YFSETQ. The CDR3 sequence: CASRWTAMNTEAFF. For the CDR3, the DNA is TGCGCCAGCCGATGGACGGCTATGAACACTGAAGCTTTCTTT.

The chain couples TRBV6-1 to TRBJ1-2; D ambiguous. Germline lookup yields CDR1 MNHNS and CDR2 SASEGT. Trimming took off 1 base at V and 7 bases at J, with 10 bases between the two ends. This CDR3 comprises 13 residues. Here the CDR3 reads CASSEEGRIGYTF. Written as DNA, the CDR3 is TGTGCCAGCAGTGAAGAGGGTCGGATTGGCTACACCTTC.

The chain recombines TRBV5-8 with TRBJ1-1, with 7 nucleotides matching TRBD1. With 4 bases clipped from V and 0 bases from J, the junction kept 21 bases outside the gene matches. Germline CDR1 is SGHTS and CDR2 is YDEGEE. CDR3 size: 20 residues. The CDR3 loop reads CASSHTGQSLNGLMNTEAFF. In DNA, the CDR3 is TGTGCCAGCAGCCATACGGGACAGTCCCTAAACGGCCTCATGAACACTGAAGCTTTCTTT.

This rearrangement joins TRBV2 to TRBJ2-2, with no clear D. The CDR3 has 15 amino acids. V lost 2 bases to trimming and J lost 2 bases, with 9 bases between them. Germline V gives CDR1 SNHLY, CDR2 FYNNEI. In nucleotides, the CDR3 is TGTGCCAGCAGTGAACCACCAGCAAACACCGGGGAGCTGTTTTTT. This sequence encodes CASSEPPANTGELFF.

A word on this clone: One junction end disagrees with the germline gene, perhaps due to a read error. The V call is TRBV6-5, the J call TRBJ1-2; D might be TRBD1 (5 bases). Germline-derived CDR1 and CDR2 are MNHEY and SVGAGI. The CDR3 has 14 residues. CDR3 region: CAGSQGIDNYGYTF. CDR3 nucleotides: TGTGCCGGCAGCCAGGGCATCGACAACTATGGCTACACCTTC.

This clone was observed a handful of times. This chain connects TRBV7-6 to TRBJ2-5; D is unclear. The CDR3 has 13 residues. CDR1 and CDR2 (germline): SGHVS, FNYEAQ. Trimming left V 4 bases short and J 0 bases short, with 6 bases between. The CDR3 nucleotides are TGTGCCAGCAGCTGGAGTTACCAAGAGACCCAGTACTTC. Translated, it gives CASSWSYQETQYF.

In DNA, the CDR3 is TGTGCCAGCAGCCCCACGCGGGGGGGTAACACTGAAGCTTTCTTT. Translating it yields CASSPTRGGNTEAFF. The rearrangement joins TRBV14 to TRBJ1-1, with a possible D match to TRBD1 (5 bases). Trimming took 4 bases from V and 2 from J, leaving 14 bases between them. CDR1 SGHDN and CDR2 FVKESK come from the germline V gene. The CDR3 sequence is 15 residues long. The variable domain in full, with the rest retrieved from reference TRBV14 and TRBJ1-1, is EAGVTQFPSHSVIEKGQTVTLRCDPISGHDNLYWYRRVMGKEIKFLLHFVKESKQDESGMPNNRFLAERTGGTYSTLKVQPAELEDSGVYFCASSPTRGGNTEAFFGQGTRLTVV.

This chain links TRBV7-3 with TRBJ2-2; maybe TRBD1 (6 bases). The CDR3 sequence is 17 residues long. V dropped 0 bases and J dropped 0 bases, with 11 bases sitting between them. Looked up from germline, CDR1 is SGHTA and CDR2 is FQGTGA. Here the CDR3 DNA reads TGTGCCAGCAGCTTAACGGTAGAGGGGGCGAACACCGGGGAGCTGTTTTTT. Residues: CASSLTVEGANTGELFF.

The V and J genes are TRBV30 and TRBJ2-7; 10 positions agree with TRBD2. The CDR3 loop spans 17 amino acids. V was pared by 4 bases and J by 4 bases, with 16 bases of the junction left unmatched. Per the germline V gene, CDR1 is GTSNPN and CDR2 is SVGIG (reference sequence). CDR3: CAWIPGRAAGGPYEQYF. In DNA form, the CDR3 reads TGTGCCTGGATCCCCGGAAGGGCAGCGGGGGGGCCGTACGAGCAGTACTTC.

This rearrangement joins TRBV4-2 to TRBJ2-1; TRBD2 might be the D (6 bases). V lost 1 base to trimming and J lost 7 bases, with 20 bases between them. The CDR3 is 17 amino acids. From germline, CDR1 is LGHNA and CDR2 YNFKEQ. For the CDR3, the DNA is TGTGCCAGCAGCCAAGCCCGCGGGGATCCTACACAAAATGAGCAGTTCTTC. Protein product: CASSQARGDPTQNEQFF.

The chain has TRBV4-2 and TRBJ1-5; a weak D match, TRBD1 (5 bases). V gave up 7 bases and J gave up 0 bases, with 13 bases separating them. CDR3 length: 15 residues. Germline V CDR1 and CDR2: LGHNA, YNFKEQ. CDR3 DNA: TGTGCCAGCACGACAGCTATGAATAGCAATCAGCCCCAGCATTTT. Translated, it gives CASTTAMNSNQPQHF.

The rearrangement uses TRBV6-1 and TRBJ2-5; D gene ambiguous. CDR1 and CDR2 (germline): MNHNS, SASEGT. V was clipped by 7 bases and J by 5 bases, with 17 bases between them. The CDR3 length is 14 residues. The CDR3 coding sequence is TGTGCCAGCACCGACGTCATAGCAACGGAGACCCAGTACTTC. Amino acids: CASTDVIATETQYF.

The V call is TRBV5-1, the J call TRBJ1-1; 7 bases are a match to TRBD1. Germline V CDR1 and CDR2: SGHRS, YFSETQ. Trimming cost V 4 bases and J 3 bases; bases outside gene matches: 9. CDR3 length: 15 residues. This CDR3 reads CASSKDRVGDTEAFF. CDR3 nucleotides: TGCGCCAGCAGCAAAGACAGGGTCGGCGACACTGAAGCTTTCTTT.

This chain uses TRBV4-1 with TRBJ1-3; D call uncertain. This CDR3 comprises 15 residues. Trimming left V 1 base short and J 0 bases short, with 7 bases between. Germline loops: CDR1 MGHRA, CDR2 YSYEKL. This CDR3 is CASSQAGVSGNTIYF. The CDR3 DNA reads as TGCGCCAGCAGCCAAGCGGGAGTCTCTGGAAACACCATATATTTT.

The DNA of the CDR3 is TGTGCCATGTCGTGGTTCCACGCCGGGGAGACCCAGTACTTC. Translating it yields CAMSWFHAGETQYF. The rearrangement joins TRBV11-2 to TRBJ2-5; no clear D gene. Germline CDR1 and CDR2: SGHAT and FQNNGV. The CDR3 contains 14 residues. The germline V and J ends were trimmed by 10 bases and 5 bases, with 20 bases remaining between them.